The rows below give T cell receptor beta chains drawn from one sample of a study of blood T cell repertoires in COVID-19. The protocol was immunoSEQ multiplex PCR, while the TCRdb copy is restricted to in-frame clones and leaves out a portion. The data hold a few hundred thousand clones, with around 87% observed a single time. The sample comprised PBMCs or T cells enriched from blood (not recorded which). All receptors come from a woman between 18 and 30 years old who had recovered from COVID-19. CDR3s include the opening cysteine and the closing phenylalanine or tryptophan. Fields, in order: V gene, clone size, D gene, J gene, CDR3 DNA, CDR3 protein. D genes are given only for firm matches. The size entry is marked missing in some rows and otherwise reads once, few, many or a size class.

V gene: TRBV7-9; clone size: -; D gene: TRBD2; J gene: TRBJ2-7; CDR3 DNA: TGTGCCAGCAGCTTGACAGCGTGGACTAGCGGGGTCAGCACGAACGAGCAGTACTTC; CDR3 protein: CASSLTAWTSGVSTNEQYF
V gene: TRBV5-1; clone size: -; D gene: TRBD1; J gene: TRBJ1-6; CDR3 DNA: TGCGCCAGCAGCCCAACAGGGGGTTATGAGAATTCACCCCTCCACTTT; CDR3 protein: CASSPTGGYENSPLHF
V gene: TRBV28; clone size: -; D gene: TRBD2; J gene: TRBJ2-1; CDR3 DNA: TGTGCCAGCAGTTTATATGGCCTAGCGGGGGGCAATGAGCAGTTCTTC; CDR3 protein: CASSLYGLAGGNEQFF
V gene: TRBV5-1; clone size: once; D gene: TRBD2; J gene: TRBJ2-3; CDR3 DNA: TGCGCCAGCAGTACTAGCGGGGGGTCAGATACGCAGTATTTT; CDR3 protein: CASSTSGGSDTQYF
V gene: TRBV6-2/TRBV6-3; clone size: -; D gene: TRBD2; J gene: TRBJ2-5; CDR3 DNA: TGTGCCAGCAGTTACTCGGGACTAGAACAAGAGACCCAGTACTTC; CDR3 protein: CASSYSGLEQETQYF
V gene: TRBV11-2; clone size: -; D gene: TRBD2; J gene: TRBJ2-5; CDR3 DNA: TGTGCCAGCAGCTTAGAATACGCGGGGGAGCAAGAGACCCAGTACTTC; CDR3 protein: CASSLEYAGEQETQYF
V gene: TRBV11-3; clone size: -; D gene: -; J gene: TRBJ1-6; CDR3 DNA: TGTGCCAGCAGCTTAGGAGGGATTGATTCACCCCTCCACTTT; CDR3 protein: CASSLGGIDSPLHF
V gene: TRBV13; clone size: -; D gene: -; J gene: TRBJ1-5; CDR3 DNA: TGTGCCAGCAGCTGGAGCCAGGGCCAGGGTCAGCCCCAGCATTTT; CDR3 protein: CASSWSQGQGQPQHF
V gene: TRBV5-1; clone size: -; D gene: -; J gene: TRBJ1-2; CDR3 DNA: TGCGCCAGCAGCTCCTACTCTAACTATGGCTACACCTTC; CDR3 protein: CASSSYSNYGYTF
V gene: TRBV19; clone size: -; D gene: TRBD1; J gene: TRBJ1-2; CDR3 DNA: TGTGCCAGTAGTGGGGCCGGGACAGAGCGATATGGCTACACCTTC; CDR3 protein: CASSGAGTERYGYTF
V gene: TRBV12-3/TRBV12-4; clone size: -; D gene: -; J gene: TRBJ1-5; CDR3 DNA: TGTGCCAGCAGTTTTTCAGGGAATCAGCCCCAGCATTTT; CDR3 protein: CASSFSGNQPQHF
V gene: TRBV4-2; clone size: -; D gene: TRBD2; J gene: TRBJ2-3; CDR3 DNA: TGTGCCAGCAGCCCCCGTTCAGCGGGGATAGATACGCAGTATTTT; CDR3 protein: CASSPRSAGIDTQYF
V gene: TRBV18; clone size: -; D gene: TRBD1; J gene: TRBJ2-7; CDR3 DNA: TGTGCCAGCTCACCACAGGTACAGGGGTTCTCCTACGAGCAGTACTTC; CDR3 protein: CASSPQVQGFSYEQYF
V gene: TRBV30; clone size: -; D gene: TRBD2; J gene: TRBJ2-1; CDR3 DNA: TGTGCCTGGAGTGTGTTGGGGGGGTATGAGCAGTTCTTC; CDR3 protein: CAWSVLGGYEQFF
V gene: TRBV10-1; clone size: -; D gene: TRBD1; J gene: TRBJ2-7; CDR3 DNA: TGCGCCAGCAGGACAAGGGACAGGTCCTACGAGCAGTACTTC; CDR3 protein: CASRTRDRSYEQYF
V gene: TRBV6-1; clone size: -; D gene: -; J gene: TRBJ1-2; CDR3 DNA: TGTGCCAGCAGTGAAGCAGGGGTGGACTATGGCTACACCTTC; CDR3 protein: CASSEAGVDYGYTF
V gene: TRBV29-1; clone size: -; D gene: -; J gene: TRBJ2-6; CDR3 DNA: TGCAGCGTTCAGACACCCAGGATTAGTTCTGGGGCCAACGTCCTGACTTTC; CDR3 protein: CSVQTPRISSGANVLTF
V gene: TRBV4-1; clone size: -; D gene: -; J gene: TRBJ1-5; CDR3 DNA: TGCGCCAGCAGCCAAGAGCGGGTTCATGACAATCAGCCCCAGCATTTT; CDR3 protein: CASSQERVHDNQPQHF
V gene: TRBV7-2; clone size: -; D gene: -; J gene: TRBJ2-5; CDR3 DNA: TGTGCCAGCAGCCAATTTCAGGGGGGAGAGACCCAGTACTTC; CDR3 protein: CASSQFQGGETQYF
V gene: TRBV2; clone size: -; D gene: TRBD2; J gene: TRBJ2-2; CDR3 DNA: TGTGCCAGCAGTGCGGCTAGCGGGGGGGCGGTCACCGGGGAGCTGTTTTTT; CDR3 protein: CASSAASGGAVTGELFF
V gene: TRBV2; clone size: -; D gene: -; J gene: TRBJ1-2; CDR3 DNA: TGTGCCAGCAGTGAAGGTTATGATGGCTACACCTTC; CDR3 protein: CASSEGYDGYTF
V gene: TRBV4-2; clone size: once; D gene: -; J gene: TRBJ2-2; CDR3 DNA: TGTGCCAGCAGCCCCTTAGGGGGTCCGGGCACCGGGGAGCTGTTTTTT; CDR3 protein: CASSPLGGPGTGELFF
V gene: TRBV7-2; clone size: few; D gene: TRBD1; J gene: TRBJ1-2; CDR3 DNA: TGTGCCAGCAGCCAAAGAGACAGGGGGGACCCTTATGGCTACACCTTC; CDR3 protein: CASSQRDRGDPYGYTF
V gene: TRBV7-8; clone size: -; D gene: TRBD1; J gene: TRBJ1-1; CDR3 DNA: TGTGCCAGCAGCTTAGGGGTAGGGGGCGCGACTGAAGCTTTCTTT; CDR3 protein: CASSLGVGGATEAFF
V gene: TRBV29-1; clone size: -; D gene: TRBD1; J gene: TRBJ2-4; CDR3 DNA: TGCAGCGTCCGACAGGGGACCAAAAACATTCAGTACTTC; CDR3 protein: CSVRQGTKNIQYF